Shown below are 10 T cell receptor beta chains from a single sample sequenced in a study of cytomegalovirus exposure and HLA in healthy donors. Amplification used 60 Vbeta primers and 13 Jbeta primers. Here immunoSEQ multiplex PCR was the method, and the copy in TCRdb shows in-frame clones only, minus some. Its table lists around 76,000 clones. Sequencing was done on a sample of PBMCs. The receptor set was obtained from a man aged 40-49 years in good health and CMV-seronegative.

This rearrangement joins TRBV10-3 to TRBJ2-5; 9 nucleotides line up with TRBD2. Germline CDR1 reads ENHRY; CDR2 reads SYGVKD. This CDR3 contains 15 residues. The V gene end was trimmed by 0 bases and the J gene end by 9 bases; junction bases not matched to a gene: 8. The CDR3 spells CAISESASGVGAQYF. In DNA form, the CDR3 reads TGTGCCATCAGTGAGTCGGCTAGCGGGGTCGGGGCCCAGTACTTC.

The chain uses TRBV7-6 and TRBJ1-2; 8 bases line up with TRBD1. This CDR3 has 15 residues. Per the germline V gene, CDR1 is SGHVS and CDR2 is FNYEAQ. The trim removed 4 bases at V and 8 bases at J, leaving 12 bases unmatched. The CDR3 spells CASSSGQGGLRGYTF. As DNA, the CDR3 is TGTGCCAGCAGCTCCGGACAGGGAGGACTACGGGGCTACACCTTC.

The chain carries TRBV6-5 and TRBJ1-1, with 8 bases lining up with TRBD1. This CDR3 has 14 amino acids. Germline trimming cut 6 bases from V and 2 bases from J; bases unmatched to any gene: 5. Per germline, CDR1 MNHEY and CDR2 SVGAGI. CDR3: CASRPRGHNTEAFF. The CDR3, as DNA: TGTGCCAGCAGACCCAGGGGGCATAACACTGAAGCTTTCTTT.

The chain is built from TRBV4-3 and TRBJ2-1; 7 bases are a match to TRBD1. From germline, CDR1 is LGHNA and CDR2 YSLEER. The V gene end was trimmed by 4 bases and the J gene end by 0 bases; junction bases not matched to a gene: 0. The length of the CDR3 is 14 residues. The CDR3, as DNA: TGCGCCAGCAGCCGGGACAGCTCCTACAATGAGCAGTTCTTC. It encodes CASSRDSSYNEQFF.

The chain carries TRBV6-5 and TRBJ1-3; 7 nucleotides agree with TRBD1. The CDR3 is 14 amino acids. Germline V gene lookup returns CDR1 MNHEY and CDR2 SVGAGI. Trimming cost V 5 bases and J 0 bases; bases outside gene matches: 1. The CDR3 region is CASSRDSSGNTIYF. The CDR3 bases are TGTGCCAGCAGTCGGGACAGCTCTGGAAACACCATATATTTT.

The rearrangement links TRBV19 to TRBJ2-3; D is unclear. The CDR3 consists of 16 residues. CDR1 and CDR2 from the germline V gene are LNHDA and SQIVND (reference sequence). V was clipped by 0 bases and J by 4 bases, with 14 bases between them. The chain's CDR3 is CASSIDFGQIADTQYF. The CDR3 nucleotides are TGTGCCAGTAGTATAGATTTTGGGCAGATAGCAGATACGCAGTATTTT.

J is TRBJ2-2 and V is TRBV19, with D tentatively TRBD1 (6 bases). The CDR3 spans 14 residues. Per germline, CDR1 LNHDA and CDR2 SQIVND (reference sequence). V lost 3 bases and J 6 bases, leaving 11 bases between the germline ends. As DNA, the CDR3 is TGTGCCAGTAGTATCTGGGGGCAGGCCGGGGAGCTGTTTTTT. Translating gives CASSIWGQAGELFF.

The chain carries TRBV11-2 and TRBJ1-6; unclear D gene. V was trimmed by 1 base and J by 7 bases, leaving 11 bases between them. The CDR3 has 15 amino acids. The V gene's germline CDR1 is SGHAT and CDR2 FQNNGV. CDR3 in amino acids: CASSLVAGPNSPLHF. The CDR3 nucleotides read TGTGCCAGCAGCTTAGTGGCGGGTCCAAATTCACCCCTCCACTTT.

CDR3 region: CASSSGTVNTEAFF. DNA for the CDR3: TGTGCCAGCAGCTCCGGGACAGTGAACACTGAAGCTTTCTTT. The V call is TRBV9, the J call TRBJ1-1, with 7 bases matching TRBD1. This CDR3 has 14 residues. V lost 4 bases, J lost 0 bases, and 3 bases stayed unmatched. Germline assignment: CDR1 SGDLS and CDR2 YYNGEE. Based on the CDR3 plus reference TRBV9 and TRBJ1-1, the full variable domain is DSGVTQTPKHLITATGQRVTLRCSPRSGDLSVYWYQQSLDQGLQFLIQYYNGEERAKGNILERFSAQQFPDLHSELNLSSLELGDSALYFCASSSGTVNTEAFFGQGTRLTVV.

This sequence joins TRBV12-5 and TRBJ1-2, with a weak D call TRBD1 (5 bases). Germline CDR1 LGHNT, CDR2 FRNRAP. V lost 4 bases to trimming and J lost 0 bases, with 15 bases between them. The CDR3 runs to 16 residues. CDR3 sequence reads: CASGWGRYITNYGYTF. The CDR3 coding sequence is TGTGCTAGTGGTTGGGGCAGGTACATAACTAACTATGGCTACACCTTC.